This is a list of T cell receptor beta chains from one sample in a study of cytomegalovirus exposure and HLA in healthy donors. Produced via immunoSEQ multiplex PCR; TCRdb's table is partial and in-frame only. The sample comprises more than 150,000 clones, roughly 80% of which are singletons, and around 1.4% rests with the top ten. The sample consisted of PBMCs. The receptors were gathered from a girl aged 10-17 years in good health and CMV-seropositive. The CDR3 runs from the conserved cysteine through the conserved F or W. A D gene is named only where the DNA matches it firmly. The size of a clone is reported for some rows only, either as once, few or many, or as a class for expanded clones.

J gene: TRBJ1-5; clone size: .; V gene: TRBV25-1; D gene: .; CDR3 DNA: TGTGCCAGCAGTGGTACTCATGACAGTTTCGGGGGGCCCCAGCATTTT; CDR3 protein: CASSGTHDSFGGPQHF
J gene: TRBJ2-5; clone size: few; V gene: TRBV5-4; D gene: TRBD2; CDR3 DNA: TGTGCCAGCAGCCCGGGACTAGCGGTTCAAGAGACCCAGTACTTC; CDR3 protein: CASSPGLAVQETQYF
J gene: TRBJ2-1; clone size: .; V gene: TRBV7-2; D gene: TRBD1; CDR3 DNA: TGTGCCAGCAGCTTCGGACAGGGGAGGAATAGTGAGCAGTTCTTC; CDR3 protein: CASSFGQGRNSEQFF
J gene: TRBJ2-7; clone size: few; V gene: TRBV6-1; D gene: .; CDR3 DNA: TGTGCCAGCAGTGATTCTCTAGCGTACGAGCAGTACTTC; CDR3 protein: CASSDSLAYEQYF
J gene: TRBJ1-1; clone size: .; V gene: TRBV11-2; D gene: .; CDR3 DNA: TGTGCCAGCAGCATTGGACTAGTGAACACTGAAGCTTTCTTT; CDR3 protein: CASSIGLVNTEAFF
J gene: TRBJ1-1; clone size: .; V gene: TRBV19; D gene: TRBD1; CDR3 DNA: TGTGCCAGTAGTGTCCGGACAGGGGGCACTGAAGCTTTCTTT; CDR3 protein: CASSVRTGGTEAFF
J gene: TRBJ1-2; clone size: .; V gene: TRBV29-1; D gene: .; CDR3 DNA: TGCAGCGTAGCCCAGGGCGACTATGGCTACACCTTC; CDR3 protein: CSVAQGDYGYTF
J gene: TRBJ2-1; clone size: .; V gene: TRBV7-9; D gene: TRBD1; CDR3 DNA: TGTGCCAGCAGCTTAGTTTGGGGACAGGGGACACACAATGAGCAGTTCTTC; CDR3 protein: CASSLVWGQGTHNEQFF
J gene: TRBJ1-5; clone size: .; V gene: TRBV19; D gene: .; CDR3 DNA: TGTGCCAGTAGCTGGACAGTGGAGTCTGGTCAGCCCCAGCATTTT; CDR3 protein: CASSWTVESGQPQHF
J gene: TRBJ2-4; clone size: .; V gene: TRBV27; D gene: .; CDR3 DNA: TGTGCCAGCGGGCGGACTCCTCATGGTGCCAAAAACATTCAGTACTTC; CDR3 protein: CASGRTPHGAKNIQYF
J gene: TRBJ2-5; clone size: .; V gene: TRBV15; D gene: TRBD1; CDR3 DNA: TGTGCCACCAGCAGAGCAACCGGGACAGGGTTTGAGACCCAGTACTTC; CDR3 protein: CATSRATGTGFETQYF
J gene: TRBJ2-7; clone size: .; V gene: TRBV10-1; D gene: .; CDR3 DNA: TGCGCCAGCAGTGACCTCTACGAGCAGTACTTC; CDR3 protein: CASSDLYEQYF
J gene: TRBJ2-1; clone size: .; V gene: TRBV6-1; D gene: TRBD2; CDR3 DNA: TGTGCCAGCAGGGGGGGGACTAGCGGACACAATGAGCAGTTCTTC; CDR3 protein: CASRGGTSGHNEQFF
J gene: TRBJ2-7; clone size: .; V gene: TRBV4-1; D gene: TRBD1; CDR3 DNA: TGCGCCAGCAGCCAAGACCGGGACAGAGATTACGAGCAGTACTTC; CDR3 protein: CASSQDRDRDYEQYF
J gene: TRBJ2-3; clone size: .; V gene: TRBV18; D gene: .; CDR3 DNA: TGTGCCAGCTCTCCCCCCCGGAGCACAGATACGCAGTATTTT; CDR3 protein: CASSPPRSTDTQYF
J gene: TRBJ2-1; clone size: .; V gene: TRBV4-2; D gene: .; CDR3 DNA: TGTGCCAGCAGGGGGACCGGGACTGGGACCTACAATGAGCAGTTCTTC; CDR3 protein: CASRGTGTGTYNEQFF
J gene: TRBJ1-5; clone size: .; V gene: TRBV2; D gene: TRBD1; CDR3 DNA: TGTGCCAGCAGACCGGACAGGTATAGCAATCAGCCCCAGCATTTT; CDR3 protein: CASRPDRYSNQPQHF
J gene: TRBJ2-2; clone size: .; V gene: TRBV2; D gene: TRBD2; CDR3 DNA: TGTGCCAGCAGTGCGGACCCGGGAGGGGTACCCGGGGAGCTGTTTTTT; CDR3 protein: CASSADPGGVPGELFF
J gene: TRBJ2-7; clone size: once; V gene: TRBV18; D gene: TRBD2; CDR3 DNA: TGTGCCAGCTCACCACCTGGGCTAGCGGGAATCTACGAGCAGTACTTC; CDR3 protein: CASSPPGLAGIYEQYF
J gene: TRBJ1-1; clone size: .; V gene: TRBV28; D gene: .; CDR3 DNA: TGTGCCAGCAATTTCTTTTGGGGGCCGAACACTGAAGCTTTCTTT; CDR3 protein: CASNFFWGPNTEAFF
J gene: TRBJ1-1; clone size: .; V gene: TRBV7-6; D gene: .; CDR3 DNA: TGTGCCAGCAGCTTAGAGGTTAGGGGAAACACTGAAGCTTTCTTT; CDR3 protein: CASSLEVRGNTEAFF
J gene: TRBJ1-3; clone size: .; V gene: TRBV10-3; D gene: .; CDR3 DNA: TGTGCCATCAGTGTTAACGTAGACTCTGGAAACACCATATATTTT; CDR3 protein: CAISVNVDSGNTIYF
J gene: TRBJ1-1; clone size: .; V gene: TRBV7-9; D gene: .; CDR3 DNA: TGTGCCAGCAGTTACAGGGCCCCGAACACTGAAGCTTTCTTT; CDR3 protein: CASSYRAPNTEAFF
J gene: TRBJ2-5; clone size: .; V gene: TRBV7-9; D gene: .; CDR3 DNA: TGTGCCAGCAGCTTAGGAGGCAGGGGAGTCCAAGAGACCCAGTACTTC; CDR3 protein: CASSLGGRGVQETQYF
J gene: TRBJ2-1; clone size: .; V gene: TRBV4-2; D gene: .; CDR3 DNA: TGTGCCAGCAGCCCCCACTTAGTTAACTACAATGAGCAGTTCTTC; CDR3 protein: CASSPHLVNYNEQFF